This T cell receptor beta chain was identified in a study of shared clonotypes between healthy human individuals. The CDR3 loop spans 12 amino acids. CDR1 is SGHRS and CDR2 is YFSETQ in the germline V gene. V was clipped by 4 bases and J by 3 bases, with 8 bases between them. Deep-level assay runs were performed. Genomic DNA from each subset was divided evenly over several immunoSEQ plates. Scientists sequenced DNA from unsorted PBMC on ten immunoSEQ deep assay plates. Generated by immunoSEQ multiplex PCR, the TCRdb table keeps only in-frame clones and is missing some. This table holds approximately 500,000 clones, around 79% found once.

The sequence was collected from a woman aged 35 to 49 in good health. Some clones in this sample may be carry-over from other donors' samples. The specimen was PBMCs. The rearrangement uses TRBV5-1 and TRBJ2-7, with a possible D match to TRBD2 (6 bases). This CDR3 reads CASSQGLYEQYF. For the CDR3, the DNA is TGCGCCAGCAGCCAGGGACTCTACGAGCAGTACTTC.